This is a list of T cell receptor beta chains from one sample in a study of blood T cell repertoires in COVID-19. TCRdb's copy holds only in-frame clones and misses some; the assay was immunoSEQ multiplex PCR. This sample has about 270,000 clones, with around 93% found just once. The specimen sequenced was PBMCs or T cells enriched from blood (not recorded which). The receptors derive from a man aged 35-49 years who had been exposed to COVID-19. Each CDR3 is given with its conserved first and last residue. The D gene is left open where the match is weak. For some rows the clone size is stated as once, few or many, or as a class when expanded; others skip it.

abundance,j_gene,v_gene,d_gene,CDR3nt,CDR3aa
.,TRBJ1-3,TRBV29-1,.,TGCAGCGTTGCAACAGGGCCTGGAAACACCATATATTTT,CSVATGPGNTIYF
.,TRBJ1-4,TRBV28,TRBD1,TGTGCCAGCAGCCAAGACAGGGGCGAAGAAAAACTGTTTTTT,CASSQDRGEEKLFF
.,TRBJ2-2,TRBV11-3,TRBD1,TGTGCCAGCAGCCCCCAGGGACAGGCCACCGGGGAGCTGTTTTTT,CASSPQGQATGELFF
.,TRBJ2-1,TRBV9,TRBD2,TGTGCCAGCAGCGAGGGGGGACTAGCTGATGAGCAGTTCTTC,CASSEGGLADEQFF
once,TRBJ1-2,TRBV6-5,TRBD1,TGTGCCAGCAGTACGACAGGGGGCTATGGCTACACCTTC,CASSTTGGYGYTF
.,TRBJ2-7,TRBV5-4,.,TGTGCCAGCAGAACCCCCGAGGGCTACGAGCAGTACTTC,CASRTPEGYEQYF
.,TRBJ1-1,TRBV6-1,TRBD1,TGTGCCAGCAGTGACCCTCGGGACAGGGGGGCGAACACTGAAGCTTTCTTT,CASSDPRDRGANTEAFF
.,TRBJ1-2,TRBV19,.,TGTGCCAGTAGTATAGCGGGATTCTATGGCTACACCTTC,CASSIAGFYGYTF
.,TRBJ2-5,TRBV3-1/TRBV3-2,TRBD2,TGTGCCAGCAGCCCGACTAGCGGGACCTCCCAAGAGACCCAGTACTTC,CASSPTSGTSQETQYF
.,TRBJ2-7,TRBV7-9,.,TGTGCCAGCAGCAAAACAGGGTACGAGCAGTACTTC,CASSKTGYEQYF
once,TRBJ1-1,TRBV7-9,.,TGTGCCAGCAGCTTAGACAGCAAGAGTGAAGCTTTCTTT,CASSLDSKSEAFF
.,TRBJ2-2,TRBV7-2,TRBD2,TGTGCCAGCAGCTTAATCCCGCTAGCGGGAACCGGGGAGCTGTTTTTT,CASSLIPLAGTGELFF
.,TRBJ1-1,TRBV5-1,.,TGCGCCAGCAGCCCCTGGACAGATCTAAACACTGAAGCTTTCTTT,CASSPWTDLNTEAFF
.,TRBJ2-1,TRBV6-5,.,TGTGCCAGCAGTTACGGGGGCGGGAGAGGCTACAATGAGCAGTTCTTC,CASSYGGGRGYNEQFF
.,TRBJ2-7,TRBV6-5,.,TGTGCCAGCAGTTACTCAGGACAGTCTTCCTACGAGCAGTACTTC,CASSYSGQSSYEQYF
.,TRBJ2-2,TRBV19,TRBD1,TGTGCCAGTAGTATAGCGCGGACAGGGGTTTTTGCCGGGGAGCTGTTTTTT,CASSIARTGVFAGELFF
once,TRBJ2-2,TRBV5-1,TRBD2,TGCGCCAGCAGCGCGACTAGCGGCGCCGGGGAGCTGTTTTTT,CASSATSGAGELFF
.,TRBJ2-5,TRBV28,.,TGTGCCAGCAGCCGTCGACTAGAAACGTCGGAGACCCAGTACTTC,CASSRRLETSETQYF
.,TRBJ1-2,TRBV2,.,TGTGCCAGCAGGGTAGACACCTATGGCTACACCTTC,CASRVDTYGYTF
.,TRBJ1-2,TRBV27,.,TGTGCCAGCAGTTCCGGACTCGATGGCTACACCTTC,CASSSGLDGYTF
.,TRBJ1-5,TRBV27,TRBD1,TGTGCCAGCAGACATACAGGGGGCTATCAGCCCCAGCATTTT,CASRHTGGYQPQHF
.,TRBJ1-1,TRBV19,.,TGTGCCAGTAGTATGCAGTACACTGAAGCTTTCTTT,CASSMQYTEAFF
.,TRBJ1-2,TRBV27,.,TGTGCCAGCGGGGGGGACCCAGGGACATCCTATGGCTACACCTTC,CASGGDPGTSYGYTF
few,TRBJ2-7,TRBV27,.,TGTGCCAGCAGTTTTCCAAACTCCTACGAGCAGTACTTC,CASSFPNSYEQYF
.,TRBJ1-2,TRBV5-1,TRBD1,TGCGCCAGCAGCTCAGGACAGGGGCATGGCTACACCTTC,CASSSGQGHGYTF
.,TRBJ1-1,TRBV9,TRBD1,TGTGCCAGCAGCCCGGGACAGGGAAGGTCTGAAGCTTTCTTT,CASSPGQGRSEAFF
.,TRBJ2-7,TRBV16,.,TGTGCCAGCAGCCAAGGGCACGAGCAGTACTTC,CASSQGHEQYF
.,TRBJ1-2,TRBV28,TRBD1,TGTGCCAGCAGTTTACACCAAACAGGGGGCTATGGCTACACCTTC,CASSLHQTGGYGYTF
.,TRBJ1-3,TRBV15,.,TGTGCCACCAGCAGGGGAAGGACTGTGTCTGGAAACACCATATATTTT,CATSRGRTVSGNTIYF
few,TRBJ2-1,TRBV15,TRBD1,TGTGCCACCAGCAGAGTTATGGGGACAGGGCACGATGAGCAGTTCTTC,CATSRVMGTGHDEQFF
.,TRBJ1-1,TRBV29-1,.,TGCAGCGTTGCAGAGCAGGGCACCGCTTTCTTT,CSVAEQGTAFF
.,TRBJ2-4,TRBV9,.,TGTGCCAGCAGCGTAGTGAGGGAGAAAAACATTCAGTACTTC,CASSVVREKNIQYF
.,TRBJ2-4,TRBV4-2,TRBD2,TGTGCCAGCAGCCAAGAGGGGGGGGCCAAAAACATTCAGTACTTC,CASSQEGGAKNIQYF
.,TRBJ2-3,TRBV25-1,TRBD1,TGTGCCAGCACCATCCCGGGACAGGGGGTGGATACGCAGTATTTT,CASTIPGQGVDTQYF
once,TRBJ1-2,TRBV7-2,TRBD1,TGTGCCAGCAGCCTACAACCCGGGACAGGGGGTACCTATGGCTACACCTTC,CASSLQPGTGGTYGYTF